These T cell receptor beta chains were read from a single sample in a study of CD8+ T cells in alopecia areata. Clones were sequenced by immunoSEQ multiplex PCR, and TCRdb holds only the in-frame ones, with some missing. The sample yields 150,000 to 200,000 clones, approximately 49% seen once. The sample in question was CD8+ T cells sorted from blood, obtained around week 53, from a patient treated with tofacitinib. These receptors came from a human donor with alopecia areata. Each CDR3 is given with its conserved first and last residue. The D gene is left open where the match is weak. The listing skips clone size in some rows; elsewhere it reads once, few, many or a size class.

j_call clone_size d_call v_call cdr3_nt cdr3_aa
TRBJ2-7 NA NA TRBV5-1 TGCGCCAGCAGCTTGGGGACAACCTACGAGCAGTACTTC CASSLGTTYEQYF
TRBJ1-2 NA TRBD1 TRBV7-9 TGTGCCAGCAGCACAGGACAGGGACACTATGGCTACACCTTC CASSTGQGHYGYTF
TRBJ1-5 few NA TRBV29-1 TGCAGCGTTGTAGAGGGGAATAGCAATCAGCCCCAGCATTTT CSVVEGNSNQPQHF
TRBJ2-1 NA TRBD2 TRBV5-1 TGCGCCAGCAGCTTGGTTGGCGGGGGTCCCAATGAGCAGTTCTTC CASSLVGGGPNEQFF
TRBJ2-5 few NA TRBV10-3 TGTGCCATCAGTTTTGACCGGGGAGTGGAGACCCAGTACTTC CAISFDRGVETQYF
TRBJ2-5 NA NA TRBV4-3 TGCGCCAGCAGCCAAAGGAAAGGCGGACAAGAGACCCAGTACTTC CASSQRKGGQETQYF
TRBJ1-5 NA TRBD1 TRBV6-1 TGTGCCAGCAGCCGGGAGGGACAGCCCGGGCCCCAGCATTTT CASSREGQPGPQHF
TRBJ2-2 NA TRBD1 TRBV29-1 TGCAGCGTCATGGACAGGGAGAACACCGGGGAGCTGTTTTTT CSVMDRENTGELFF
TRBJ1-6 NA NA TRBV5-6 TGTGCCAGCAGCCGTGGGTCACCCCTCCACTTT CASSRGSPLHF
TRBJ2-1 NA NA TRBV7-9 TGTGCCAGCAGCTCCGAGCGGCAAGTTTACAATGAGCAGTTCTTC CASSSERQVYNEQFF
TRBJ2-1 NA TRBD1 TRBV7-9 TGTGCCAGCAGCCATTGGACAGGGTGGGTTTCCTACAATGAGCAGTTCTTC CASSHWTGWVSYNEQFF
TRBJ2-5 NA NA TRBV13 TGTGCCAGCAGCTCCTTGGGTAGTGGGCAAGAGACCCAGTACTTC CASSSLGSGQETQYF
TRBJ2-3 NA NA TRBV18 TGTGCCAGCTCACAGGACCACACAGATACGCAGTATTTT CASSQDHTDTQYF
TRBJ1-1 few NA TRBV5-1 TGCGCCAGCAGCTTGAGGGGCACTGAAGCTTTCTTT CASSLRGTEAFF
TRBJ1-5 NA NA TRBV5-1 TGCGCCAGCAGCCTTGTAGAGAGGAGACTTCAGCCCCAGCATTTT CASSLVERRLQPQHF
TRBJ2-1 few NA TRBV5-5 TGTGCCAGCAGCTTTTCCCCTGACAATGAGCAGTTCTTC CASSFSPDNEQFF